This T cell receptor beta chain was identified in a study of CD8 T cells in Susac syndrome. Reverse transcription of roughly 0.5 to 1 ug RNA was carried out with random hexamers. MiXCR, run by TCRdb on the immunoSEQ multiplex PCR reads, gives a single entry per CDR3 protein. The sample lists under 200,000 distinct CDR3 sequences, roughly 95% occurring once. The CDR3 totals 15 residues. V shed 1 base, J shed 2 bases, and the junction held 3 bases outside the gene matches. Germline-derived CDR1 and CDR2 are SQVTM and ANQGSEA. Specimen: CD4+ T cells from PBMCs. J is TRBJ2-3 and V is TRBV29-1, with TRBD2 matching over 10 bases. This clonotype was sampled from a human donor with Susac syndrome. CDR3 in amino acids: CSVEGAGGTTDTQYF. The DNA of the CDR3 is TGCAGCGTTGAAGGAGCGGGGGGGACCACAGATACGCAGTATTTT.